This T cell receptor (beta chain) was obtained from a study of healthy donors' naive CD4 and CD8 T cells. Study-level results: Reportedly, most V and J gene segments showed naive CD4+ versus CD8+ bias. Possible naive T cell homeostatic proliferation bias remained unaddressed. Negatively charged CDR3s marked CD8+ lineage; positively charged CDR3s marked CD4+ lineage. Roughly 13% of CD4/CD8 propensity variance appeared explained by V, J and CDR3 charge.

Each TCR library used 500 ng of total RNA and a linear amplification protocol. TCRdb processed the reads anew with MiXCR; each CDR3 protein has one entry. The sample includes 150,000 to 200,000 distinct CDR3 sequences, over 60% of them seen just once. This CDR3 is built from 14 residues. Germline assignment: CDR1 MNHNY and CDR2 SVGAGI (reference sequence). V shed 8 bases and J shed 4 bases, with 18 bases lying between them. Of note for this clonotype: The antigen is not known.

This TCR came from a pool of human donors in good health; the sample pools cells from several healthy donors. The sequenced sample consisted of naive CD4+ and CD8+ T cells sorted from blood, pooled from several donors. The gene calls are TRBV6-6 and TRBJ2-7; the D call may be TRBD1 or TRBD2 (5 bases each). CDR3 region: CASRGRAWDYEQYF. CDR3 nucleotides: TGTGCCAGCCGGGGCAGGGCTTGGGATTACGAGCAGTACTTC.